Below, one T cell receptor (beta chain) is given with its context. These data originate in a study of identifying expanded T cells in peripheral blood. Profiled with immunoSEQ multiplex PCR; TCRdb holds only in-frame clones, not every one. The table has some 97,000 clones, over 80% seen once; the top ten hold roughly 6%. The sample taken for sequencing was blood. This TCR was sampled from a person aged 18 to 70 in good health.

The CDR3 is CASSDGGQDKSSPLHF. The CDR3 nucleotides are TGTGCCAGCAGTGATGGGGGACAGGATAAGTCTTCACCCCTCCACTTT. The genes are TRBV6-1 and TRBJ1-6, with 8 nucleotides matching TRBD1. The CDR3 is 16 residues long. Germline CDR1 MNHNS, CDR2 SASEGT. V gave up 3 bases and J gave up 9 bases; unmatched junction bases: 10.